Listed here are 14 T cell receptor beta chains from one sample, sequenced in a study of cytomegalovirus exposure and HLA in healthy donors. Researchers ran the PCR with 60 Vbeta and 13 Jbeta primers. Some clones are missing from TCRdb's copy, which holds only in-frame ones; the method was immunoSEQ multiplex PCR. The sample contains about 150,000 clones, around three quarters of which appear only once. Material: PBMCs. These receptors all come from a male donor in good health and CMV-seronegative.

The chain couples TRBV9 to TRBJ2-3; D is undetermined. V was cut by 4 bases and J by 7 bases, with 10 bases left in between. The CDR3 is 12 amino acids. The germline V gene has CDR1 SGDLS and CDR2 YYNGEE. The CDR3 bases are TGTGCCAGCAGCCCCACCCCTAATACGCAGTATTTT. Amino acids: CASSPTPNTQYF.

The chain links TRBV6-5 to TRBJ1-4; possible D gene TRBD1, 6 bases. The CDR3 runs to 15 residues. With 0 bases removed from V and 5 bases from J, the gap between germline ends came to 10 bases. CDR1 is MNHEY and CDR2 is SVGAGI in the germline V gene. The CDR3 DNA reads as TGTGCCAGCAGTTACTCCGGACAGAAAAATGAAAAACTGTTTTTT. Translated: CASSYSGQKNEKLFF.

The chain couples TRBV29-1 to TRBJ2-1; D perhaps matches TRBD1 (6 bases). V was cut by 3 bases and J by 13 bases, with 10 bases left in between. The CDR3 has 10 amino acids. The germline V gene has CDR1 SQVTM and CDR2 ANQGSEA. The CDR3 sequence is CSVEQGFQFF. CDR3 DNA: TGCAGCGTTGAGCAGGGGTTCCAGTTCTTC.

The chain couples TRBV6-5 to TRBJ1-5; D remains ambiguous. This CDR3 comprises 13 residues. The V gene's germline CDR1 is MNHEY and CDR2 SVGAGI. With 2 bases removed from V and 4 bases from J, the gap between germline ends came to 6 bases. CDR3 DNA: TGTGCCAGCAGTTACCCCCTAAATCAGCCCCAGCATTTT. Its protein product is CASSYPLNQPQHF.

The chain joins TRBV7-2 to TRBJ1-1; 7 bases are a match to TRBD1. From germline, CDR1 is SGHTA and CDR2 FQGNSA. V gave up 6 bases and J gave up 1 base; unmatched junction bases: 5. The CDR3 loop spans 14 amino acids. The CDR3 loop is CASSMGQRNTEAFF. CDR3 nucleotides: TGTGCCAGCAGTATGGGACAGAGGAACACTGAAGCTTTCTTT.

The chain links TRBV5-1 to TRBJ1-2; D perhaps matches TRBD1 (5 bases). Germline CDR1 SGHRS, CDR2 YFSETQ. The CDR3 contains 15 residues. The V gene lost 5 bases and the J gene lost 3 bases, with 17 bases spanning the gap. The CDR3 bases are TGCGCCAGCAGGGACAATCCAGGGTACGACTATGGCTACACCTTC. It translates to CASRDNPGYDYGYTF.

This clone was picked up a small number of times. Here the CDR3 reads CASSLKQGVYNEQFF. In nucleotides, the CDR3 is TGTGCCAGCAGCTTGAAACAGGGGGTCTACAATGAGCAGTTCTTC. The V and J genes are TRBV5-4 and TRBJ2-1; the match to TRBD1 covers 8 bases. The J segment lost 3 bases and the V segment lost 1 base, leaving 3 bases of the junction unmatched. Per germline, CDR1 SGHNT and CDR2 YYREEE (reference sequence). The CDR3 consists of 15 residues.

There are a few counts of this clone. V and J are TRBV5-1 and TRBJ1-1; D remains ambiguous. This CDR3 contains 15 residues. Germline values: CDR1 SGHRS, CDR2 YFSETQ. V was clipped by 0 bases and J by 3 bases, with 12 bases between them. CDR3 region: CASSLAGNSDTEAFF. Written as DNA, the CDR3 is TGCGCCAGCAGCTTGGCCGGGAACTCCGACACTGAAGCTTTCTTT.

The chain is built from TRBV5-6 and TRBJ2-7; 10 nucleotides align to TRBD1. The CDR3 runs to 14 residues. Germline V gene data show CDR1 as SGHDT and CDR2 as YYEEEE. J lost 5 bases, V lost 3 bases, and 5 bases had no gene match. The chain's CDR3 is CASSYLTGGDEQYF. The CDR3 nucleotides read TGTGCCAGCAGCTACCTGACAGGGGGCGACGAGCAGTACTTC. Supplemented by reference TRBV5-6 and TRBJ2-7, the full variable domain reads DAGVTQSPTHLIKTRGQQVTLRCSPKSGHDTVSWYQQALGQGPQFIFQYYEEEERQRGNFPDRFSGHQFPNYSSELNVNALLLGDSALYLCASSYLTGGDEQYFGPGTRLTVT.

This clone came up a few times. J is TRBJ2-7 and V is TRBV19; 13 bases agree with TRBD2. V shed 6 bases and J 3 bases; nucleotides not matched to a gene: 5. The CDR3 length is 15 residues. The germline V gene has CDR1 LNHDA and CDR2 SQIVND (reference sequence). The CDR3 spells CASRKLAGGVYEQYF. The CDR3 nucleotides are TGTGCCAGTAGGAAACTAGCGGGAGGGGTCTACGAGCAGTACTTC.

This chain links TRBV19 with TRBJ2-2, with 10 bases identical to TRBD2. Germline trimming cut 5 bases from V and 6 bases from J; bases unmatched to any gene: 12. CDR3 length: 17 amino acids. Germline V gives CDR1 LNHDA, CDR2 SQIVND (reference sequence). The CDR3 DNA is TGTGCCAGTAGTCTCCCTAGCGGGAGTCGATCTGCCGGGGAGCTGTTTTTT. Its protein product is CASSLPSGSRSAGELFF. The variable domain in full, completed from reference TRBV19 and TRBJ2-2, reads DGGITQSPKYLFRKEGQNVTLSCEQNLNHDAMYWYRQDPGQGLRLIYYSQIVNDFQKGDIAEGYSVSREKKESFPLTVTSAQKNPTAFYLCASSLPSGSRSAGELFFGEGSRLTVL.

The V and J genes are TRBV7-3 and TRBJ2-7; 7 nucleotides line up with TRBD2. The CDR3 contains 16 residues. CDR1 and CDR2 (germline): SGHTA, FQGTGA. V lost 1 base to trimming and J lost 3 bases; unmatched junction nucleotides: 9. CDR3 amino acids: CASSLNGKAGIYEQYF. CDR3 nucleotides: TGTGCCAGCAGCTTAAATGGGAAAGCGGGGATCTACGAGCAGTACTTC. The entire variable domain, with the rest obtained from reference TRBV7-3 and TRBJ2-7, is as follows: GAGVSQTPSNKVTEKGKYVELRCDPISGHTALYWYRQSLGQGPEFLIYFQGTGAADDSGLPNDRFFAVRPEGSVSTLKIQRTERGDSAVYLCASSLNGKAGIYEQYFGPGTRLTVT.

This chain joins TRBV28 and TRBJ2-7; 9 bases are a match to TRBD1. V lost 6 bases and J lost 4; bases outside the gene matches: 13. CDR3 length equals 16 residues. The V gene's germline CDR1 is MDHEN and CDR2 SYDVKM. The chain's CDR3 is CASRPQQGAFLYEQYF. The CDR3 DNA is TGTGCCAGCAGGCCTCAACAGGGGGCGTTTCTTTACGAGCAGTACTTC.

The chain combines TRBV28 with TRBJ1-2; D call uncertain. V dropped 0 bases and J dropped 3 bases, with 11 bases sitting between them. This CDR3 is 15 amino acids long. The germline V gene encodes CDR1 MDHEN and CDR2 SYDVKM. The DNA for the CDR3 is TGTGCCAGCAGTTTATGGAGGGATGCGCACTATGGCTACACCTTC. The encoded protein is CASSLWRDAHYGYTF.